This entry lists 11 T cell receptor beta chains sequenced from one sample in a study of CXCR3-negative and CXCR3-positive naive CD8 T cells. Study outcomes and limitations: Researchers report that CXCR3-positive naive cells carry more hydrophobic TRB CDR3s than CXCR3-negative naive cells.

These TCRs are of unknown antigen specificity. UMI-labeled 5' RACE TRB cDNA libraries were prepared from the cells. Reprocessing the 5' RACE reads, TCRdb reports a single entry for every CDR3 protein and omits DNA. Recorded for this sample: tens of thousands of distinct CDR3 sequences. Sequencing was carried out using naive CXCR3+ CD8+ T cells from blood. Subset meaning: CD45RO-CCR7+CD27+CD95- naive CD8+ T cells expressing CXCR3 (TNR3+). Every receptor here comes from a human donor in good health. Some clones in this sample may be carry-over from other donors' samples.

V usage is TRBV27 and J usage is TRBJ2-7; there is no DNA to check the TCRdb D call of TRBD2. CDR3 length: 12 residues. The germline gives CDR1 MNHEY, CDR2 SMNVEV (reference sequence). CDR3 region: CASSSGDNEQYF.

The chain recombines TRBV28 with TRBJ2-1; TCRdb outputs TRBD1, but without DNA this stays unchecked. The CDR3 length is 13 residues. Germline-derived CDR1 and CDR2 are MDHEN and SYDVKM. The CDR3: CASRLRGGNEQFF.

The chain couples TRBV7-9 to TRBJ2-7. The length of the CDR3 is 13 residues. Germline CDR1 reads SEHNR; CDR2 reads FQNEAQ (reference sequence). The CDR3 loop is CASSRQERYEQYF.

The chain recombines TRBV12-5 with TRBJ2-3; there is no DNA to check the TCRdb D call of TRBD1. Germline CDR1 and CDR2: LGHNT and FRNRAP. This CDR3 is built from 15 residues. The CDR3 sequence is CASGLVAGVTDTQYF. Combining the CDR3 with reference TRBV12-5 and TRBJ2-3 gives the whole variable domain DARVTQTPRHKVTEMGQEVTMRCQPILGHNTVFWYRQTMMQGLELLAYFRNRAPLDDSGMPKDRFSAEMPDATLATLKIQPSEPRDSAVYFCASGLVAGVTDTQYFGPGTRLTVL.

The chain has TRBV24-1 and TRBJ2-3; checking the TCRdb D call of TRBD1 is not possible without DNA. Looked up from germline, CDR1 is KGHDR and CDR2 is SFDVKD. There are 15 residues in the CDR3. The CDR3 region is CATSVWRDGTDTQYF.

The rearrangement joins TRBV5-1 to TRBJ2-3. Germline assignment: CDR1 SGHRS and CDR2 YFSETQ. The CDR3 is 15 amino acids. This chain's CDR3 is CASSLGDKGTDTQYF.

The chain couples TRBV5-1 to TRBJ2-7. The CDR3 sequence is 14 residues long. Germline assignment: CDR1 SGHRS and CDR2 YFSETQ. The CDR3 loop reads CASSLARGTDEQYF.

The chain has TRBV15 and TRBJ1-5; the D call of TRBD1 rests on TCRdb alone, since no DNA is present to check it. Looked up from germline, CDR1 is LNHNV and CDR2 is YYDKDF (reference sequence). This CDR3 is 17 amino acids long. The CDR3 sequence: CATSTEEVTGVNQPQHF. The variable domain in full, completed from reference TRBV15 and TRBJ1-5, reads DAMVIQNPRYQVTQFGKPVTLSCSQTLNHNVMYWYQQKSSQAPKLLFHYYDKDFNNEADTPDNFQSRRPNTSFCFLDIRSPGLGDTAMYLCATSTEEVTGVNQPQHFGDGTRLSIL.

The rearrangement uses TRBV7-9 and TRBJ2-7. The CDR3 contains 14 residues. Germline values: CDR1 SEHNR, CDR2 FQNEAQ (reference sequence). The CDR3 sequence: CASSSGFGLGEQYF.

This chain uses TRBV12-5 with TRBJ1-5. This CDR3 contains 17 residues. Germline assignment: CDR1 LGHNT and CDR2 FRNRAP. The CDR3 here is CASGFSGGPIPNQPQHF.

The chain combines TRBV5-1 with TRBJ2-4; checking the TCRdb D call of TRBD1 is not possible without DNA. There are 16 residues in the CDR3. Germline V gene sequence: CDR1 SGHRS, CDR2 YFSETQ. This CDR3 is CASSERPGSVKNIQYF.